This is a list of T cell receptor beta chains from one sample in a study of cytomegalovirus exposure and HLA in healthy donors. TCRdb's table, derived via immunoSEQ multiplex PCR, lists solely in-frame clones and lacks some. Of 100,000 to 150,000 clones listed, over 80% are singletons. The sample taken for sequencing was PBMCs. All receptors come from a man between 18 and 35 years old in good health and CMV-seropositive. The CDR3 runs from the conserved cysteine through the conserved F or W. Each record gives: CDR3 protein, CDR3 DNA, D gene, V gene, CDR3 length, J gene, clone size. D genes are given only for firm matches. The size of a clone is reported for some rows only, either as once, few or many, or as a class for expanded clones.

CDR3 protein: CASTGTGGTEAFF
CDR3 DNA: TGTGCCAGCACCGGGACAGGGGGCACTGAAGCTTTCTTT
D gene: TRBD1
V gene: TRBV19
CDR3 length: 13
J gene: TRBJ1-1
clone size: .

CDR3 protein: CASSWRVNEKLFF
CDR3 DNA: TGTGCCAGCAGCTGGAGGGTGAATGAAAAACTGTTTTTT
D gene: .
V gene: TRBV7-2
CDR3 length: 13
J gene: TRBJ1-4
clone size: once

CDR3 protein: CSAGPQGGYGYTF
CDR3 DNA: TGCAGCGCCGGCCCCCAGGGAGGGTATGGCTACACCTTC
D gene: .
V gene: TRBV29-1
CDR3 length: 13
J gene: TRBJ1-2
clone size: .

CDR3 protein: CASSSDGGSGNTIYF
CDR3 DNA: TGTGCCAGCAGCTCGGACGGAGGCTCTGGAAACACCATATATTTT
D gene: .
V gene: TRBV9
CDR3 length: 15
J gene: TRBJ1-3
clone size: .

CDR3 protein: CASSDTGSYYGYTF
CDR3 DNA: TGTGCCAGCAGTGATACAGGCAGTTACTATGGCTACACCTTC
D gene: .
V gene: TRBV25-1
CDR3 length: 14
J gene: TRBJ1-2
clone size: .

CDR3 protein: CASSPALQENQETQYF
CDR3 DNA: TGTGCCAGCAGTCCAGCCCTACAGGAGAACCAAGAGACCCAGTACTTC
D gene: .
V gene: TRBV28
CDR3 length: 16
J gene: TRBJ2-5
clone size: .

CDR3 protein: CASSSILYGTDTQYF
CDR3 DNA: TGCGCCAGCAGCTCGATCCTATACGGCACAGATACGCAGTATTTT
D gene: .
V gene: TRBV5-1
CDR3 length: 15
J gene: TRBJ2-3
clone size: .

CDR3 protein: CASSFSQTGNSPLHF
CDR3 DNA: TGTGCCAGCAGCTTTAGCCAGACAGGCAATTCACCCCTCCACTTT
D gene: .
V gene: TRBV11-2
CDR3 length: 15
J gene: TRBJ1-6
clone size: once

CDR3 protein: CASSPLAPNSPLHF
CDR3 DNA: TGTGCCAGCAGCCCTTTGGCACCAAATTCACCCCTCCACTTT
D gene: .
V gene: TRBV6-5
CDR3 length: 14
J gene: TRBJ1-6
clone size: .

CDR3 protein: CASSRDRGHDEQYF
CDR3 DNA: TGTGCCAGCAGCCGGGACAGGGGGCACGACGAGCAGTACTTC
D gene: TRBD1
V gene: TRBV5-8
CDR3 length: 14
J gene: TRBJ2-7
clone size: .